This T cell receptor (beta chain) was sequenced in a study of beta chain features in type 1 diabetes. The V gene lost 3 bases and the J gene lost 0 bases, with 6 bases spanning the gap. Germline-derived CDR1 and CDR2 are GTSNPN and SVGIG (reference sequence). This CDR3 has 13 residues. The collection from each donor was one heparinised blood draw averaging about 116 mL. Via the markers CD45RO/CCR7/CD25/CD127/CD95/CD27, stem cell-like memory, regulatory, central memory and naive CD4+ cells were sorted. Study-wide results and caveats: Small HLA sub-analyses could not settle whether HLA shapes TCRB rearrangement. Sequencing the cDNA could make cells with high TCR expression show up more than they should.

Points on this clone: Its antigen remains unidentified.

Expressed TCRB transcripts were sequenced after all isolated RNA was converted to cDNA. Generated by immunoSEQ multiplex PCR, the TCRdb table keeps only in-frame clones and is missing some. The profile shows approximately 18,000 clones, about 50% of them singletons. This clonotype was sampled from a man in his late teens or twenties in good health. This sequence joins TRBV30 and TRBJ1-3; D ambiguous. The sample comprised stem cell memory CD4+ T cells from blood. CDR3 sequence (DNA): TGTGCCTGGAGAACCTACTCTGGAAACACCATATATTTT. Translation gives CAWRTYSGNTIYF. The whole variable domain, filled in from reference TRBV30 and TRBJ1-3, reads SQTIHQWPATLVQPVGSPLSLECTVEGTSNPNLYWYRQAAGRGLQLLFYSVGIGQISSEVPQNLSASRPQDRQFILSSKKLLLSDSGFYLCAWRTYSGNTIYFGEGSWLTVV.